This T cell receptor beta chain was observed in a study of cytomegalovirus exposure and HLA in healthy donors. Across the whole study: The same platform was used for the 100 to 150 validation repertoires and the 600 to 850 first-cohort repertoires, a later analysis reported. Study findings and constraints: The study labeled 170 or so TCR beta chains cytomegalovirus-associated. Many donors carried some public TCRs, although rarity characterized most TCR sequences.

Turning to this clone: Its antigen remains unknown.

The assay was immunoSEQ multiplex PCR, and TCRdb's table has in-frame clones only and misses some. Here the sample spans a few hundred thousand clones, 88% being singletons. CDR3 length: 15 amino acids. V lost 4 bases to trimming and J lost 5 bases; unmatched junction nucleotides: 7. The germline gives CDR1 SGHRS, CDR2 YFSETQ. This rearrangement joins TRBV5-1 to TRBJ2-1; 9 bases line up with TRBD2. The TCR was taken from a man in his thirties or forties in good health and CMV-seronegative. Sequenced material: PBMCs. The CDR3 DNA follows: TGCGCCAGCAGCCCGGTAGCGGGGGCGCACAATGAGCAGTTCTTC. As protein: CASSPVAGAHNEQFF. The full variable domain, with the rest looked up from reference TRBV5-1 and TRBJ2-1, is KAGVTQTPRYLIKTRGQQVTLSCSPISGHRSVSWYQQTPGQGLQFLFEYFSETQRNKGNFPGRFSGRQFSNSRSEMNVSTLELGDSALYLCASSPVAGAHNEQFFGPGTRLTVL.